The 5 T cell receptor delta chains below all came from one sample that was sequenced in a study of gamma-delta chains in newborns, infants, children (dated by TCRdb to between 2018 and 2020). Sequencing instrument: Illumina MiSeq. Clone calls in TCRdb were regenerated from the public reads with CATT, after which identical DNA sequences shared one row. Counted in this sample were several thousand delta-chain clones; around 50% of them appeared once. Of the sample, less than 15% is held by the ten largest clones. The sequencing input was blood. These TCRs come from a child who received the measles vaccine.

With respect to this clone: Given a much more abundant clone one base away, this may be a read error. The chain is built from TRDV1 and TRDJ1; D is possibly TRDD2 or TRDD3 (5 bases each). Germline loops: CDR1 TSWWSYY, CDR2 QGS. V was pared by 3 bases and J by 10 bases, with 30 bases between. The CDR3 has 18 residues. This CDR3 reads CALGDLFHYRYCLRGLIF. Written as DNA, the CDR3 is TGTGCTCTTGGGGACCTCTTCCACTACCGATACTGCCTGCGGGGACTCATCTTT.

As regards this clone: A read error is possible here, since a much larger clone lies one base away. The chain couples TRDV1 to TRDJ1; 8 bases line up with TRDD3. Germline-derived CDR1 and CDR2 are TSWWSYY and QGS. This CDR3 is 22 amino acids long. V trimming: 2 bases; J trimming: 1 base; junction bases outside the gene matches: 24. CDR3 in amino acids: CALGESRALPFGRGICTDKLIF. The DNA for the CDR3 is TGTGCTCTTGGGGAATCAAGGGCTCTTCCGTTTGGGAGGGGGATATGCACCGATAAACTCATCTTT.

This clone counts as medium-sized. Different DNA sequences within this sample yield the same CDR3. This chain uses TRDV2 with TRDJ2; TRDD3 aligns across 10 bases. V shed 3 bases and J 5 bases; nucleotides not matched to a gene: 5. Germline CDR1 reads GEAIGNYY; CDR2 reads EKD. CDR3 length equals 15 residues. This CDR3 is CACDSVLGDTAQLFF. The CDR3 region has the DNA TGTGCCTGTGACTCTGTACTGGGGGATACAGCACAACTCTTCTTT.

By sample fraction, this clone is medium-sized. The chain links TRDV1 to TRDJ3, with TRDD3 matching 8 bases. This CDR3 region has 19 residues. V lost 5 bases to trimming and J lost 0 bases; unmatched junction nucleotides: 9. CDR1 is TSWWSYY and CDR2 is QGS in the germline V gene. The CDR3 bases are TGTGCTCTTGGGCAAGTACTGGGGGTCAGCTCCTGGGACACCCGACAGATGTTTTTC. Its translation: CALGQVLGVSSWDTRQMFF.

A remark on this clone: This may come from a read error, since a much larger clone is one base off. The V call is TRDV2, the J call TRDJ2, with 8 positions matching TRDD3. Germline lookup yields CDR1 GEAIGNYY and CDR2 EKD. This CDR3 spans 16 amino acids. This CDR3 reads CACDTGGITLRAQLFF. CDR3 bases: TGTGCCTGTGACACAGGGGGGATAACTTTGAGAGCACAACTCTTCTTT.